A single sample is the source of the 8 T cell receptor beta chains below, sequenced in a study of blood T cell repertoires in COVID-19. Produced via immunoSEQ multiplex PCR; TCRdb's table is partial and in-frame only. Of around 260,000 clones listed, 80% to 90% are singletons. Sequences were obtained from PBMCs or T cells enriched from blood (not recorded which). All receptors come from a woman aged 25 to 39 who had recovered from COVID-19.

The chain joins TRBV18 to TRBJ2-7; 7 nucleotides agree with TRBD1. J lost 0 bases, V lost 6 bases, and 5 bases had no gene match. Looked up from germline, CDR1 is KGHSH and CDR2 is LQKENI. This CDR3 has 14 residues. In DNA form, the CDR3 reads TGTGCCAGCTCCCCCGGGACAGCCTCCTACGAGCAGTACTTC. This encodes CASSPGTASYEQYF. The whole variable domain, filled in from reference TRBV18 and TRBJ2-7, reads NAGVMQNPRHLVRRRGQEARLRCSPMKGHSHVYWYRQLPEEGLKFMVYLQKENIIDESGMPKERFSAEFPKEGPSILRIQQVVRGDSAAYFCASSPGTASYEQYFGPGTRLTVT.

The CDR3 DNA follows: TGTGCCAGCAGTTTACGTTCGTTTGAAGCTTTCTTT. Its translation is CASSLRSFEAFF. J is TRBJ1-1 and V is TRBV28; no clear D. Trimming stripped 2 bases from V and 7 bases from J, with 8 bases between. Germline CDR1 and CDR2: MDHEN and SYDVKM. The CDR3 loop spans 12 amino acids.

CDR3 sequence: CSVEGRAWTGGDYGYTF. CDR3 nucleotide sequence: TGCAGCGTTGAAGGAAGGGCTTGGACAGGCGGGGACTATGGCTACACCTTC. The chain recombines TRBV29-1 with TRBJ1-2, with 7 nucleotides matching TRBD1. With V trimmed by 1 base and J by 3 bases, 14 bases remained unmatched. This CDR3 contains 17 residues. CDR1 and CDR2 from the germline V gene are SQVTM and ANQGSEA.

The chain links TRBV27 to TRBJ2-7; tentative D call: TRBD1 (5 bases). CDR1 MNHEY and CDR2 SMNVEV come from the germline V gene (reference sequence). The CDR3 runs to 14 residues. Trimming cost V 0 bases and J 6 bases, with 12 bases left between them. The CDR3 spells CASSLSGLVGEQYF. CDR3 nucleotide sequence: TGTGCCAGCAGTTTATCGGGGCTGGTCGGCGAGCAGTACTTC.

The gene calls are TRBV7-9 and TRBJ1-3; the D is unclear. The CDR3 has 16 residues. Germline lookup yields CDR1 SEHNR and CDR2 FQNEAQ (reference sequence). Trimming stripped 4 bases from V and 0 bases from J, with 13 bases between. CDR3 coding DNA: TGTGCCAGCAGCTCTACGAGAGGGAGCTCTGGAAACACCATATATTTT. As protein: CASSSTRGSSGNTIYF.

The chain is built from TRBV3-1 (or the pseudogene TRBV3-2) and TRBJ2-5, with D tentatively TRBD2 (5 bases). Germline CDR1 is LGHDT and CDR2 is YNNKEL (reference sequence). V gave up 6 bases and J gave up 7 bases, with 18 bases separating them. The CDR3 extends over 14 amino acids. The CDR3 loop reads CASRSGLSDWTQYF. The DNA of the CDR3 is TGTGCCAGCAGATCCGGACTGTCTGATTGGACCCAGTACTTC.

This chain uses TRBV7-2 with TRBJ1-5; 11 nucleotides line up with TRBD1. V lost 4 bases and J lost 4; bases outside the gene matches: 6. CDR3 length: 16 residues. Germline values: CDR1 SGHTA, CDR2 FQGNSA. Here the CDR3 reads CASSSPGQGVNQPQHF. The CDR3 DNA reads TGTGCCAGCAGCTCTCCGGGACAGGGGGTTAATCAGCCCCAGCATTTT. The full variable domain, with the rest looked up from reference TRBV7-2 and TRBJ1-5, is GAGVSQSPSNKVTEKGKDVELRCDPISGHTALYWYRQSLGQGLEFLIYFQGNSAPDKSGLPSDRFSAERTGGSVSTLTIQRTQQEDSAVYLCASSSPGQGVNQPQHFGDGTRLSIL.

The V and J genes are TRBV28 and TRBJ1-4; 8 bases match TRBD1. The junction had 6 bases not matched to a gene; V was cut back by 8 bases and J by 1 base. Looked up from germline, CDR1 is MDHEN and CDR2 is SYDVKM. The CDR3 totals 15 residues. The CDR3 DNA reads TGTGCCAGCGGCCAGGGGGCCCTAACTAATGAAAAACTGTTTTTT. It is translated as CASGQGALTNEKLFF.